This entry lists 3 T cell receptor beta chains sequenced from one sample in a study of CD8+ T cells in alopecia areata. RNA was extracted and reverse transcribed into cDNA as the sequencing template. Sequencing was performed with immunoSEQ multiplex PCR; in TCRdb, only in-frame clones are kept and a portion is missing. This set yields about 1,900 clones and no singletons; the top ten hold about 29%. Indicated time point: mouse skin 6 weeks after grafting, around onset of hair loss. This material consisted of skin, taken at week 6. Every receptor here comes from a C3H/HeJ mouse with alopecia areata. For this mouse line, the MHC haplotype is H2-k.

This clone showed up many times. Gene names and germline refer to mouse. The CDR3 extends 4 residues past the end of the read, so its final part is completed from the germline J gene. This chain links TRBV17 with TRBJ1-1; the match to TRBD1 covers 8 bases. Germline CDR1 is MNHDT and CDR2 is YYDKIL. The J segment lost 0 bases and the V segment lost 4 bases, leaving 1 base of the junction unmatched. The CDR3 is 14 amino acids. This CDR3 reads CASSTQGANTEVFF. The CDR3 bases that were read are TGTGCTAGCAGTACACAGGGGGCAAACACA.

This clone was detected only a few times. Genes here carry mouse names. The read finishes 4 residues shy of the CDR3 end, and the germline J gene is used to complete it. The chain combines TRBV31 with TRBJ2-1; TRBD2 aligns across 12 bases. The CDR3 length is 14 residues. CDR1 is GKSSPN, CDR2 SITVG, per germline. The CDR3: CAWRTGGAGAEQFF. Partial CDR3 DNA: TGTGCCTGGAGGACTGGGGGGGCAGGAGCT.

Comment on this clone: Mouse gene names and germline throughout. The DNA ends 4 residues before the CDR3 does, and the rest of the CDR3 is filled in from the germline J gene. The rearrangement joins TRBV29 to TRBJ2-1; 13 bases fit TRBD2. The V gene end was trimmed by 5 bases and the J gene end by 3 bases; junction bases not matched to a gene: 4. Germline loops: CDR1 MSHET, CDR2 SYDVDS. CDR3 length: 16 amino acids. CDR3 amino acids: CASSHGLGGPYAEQFF. CDR3 DNA, as far as it was read: TGTGCTAGCAGTCACGGACTGGGGGGGCCCTATGCT.